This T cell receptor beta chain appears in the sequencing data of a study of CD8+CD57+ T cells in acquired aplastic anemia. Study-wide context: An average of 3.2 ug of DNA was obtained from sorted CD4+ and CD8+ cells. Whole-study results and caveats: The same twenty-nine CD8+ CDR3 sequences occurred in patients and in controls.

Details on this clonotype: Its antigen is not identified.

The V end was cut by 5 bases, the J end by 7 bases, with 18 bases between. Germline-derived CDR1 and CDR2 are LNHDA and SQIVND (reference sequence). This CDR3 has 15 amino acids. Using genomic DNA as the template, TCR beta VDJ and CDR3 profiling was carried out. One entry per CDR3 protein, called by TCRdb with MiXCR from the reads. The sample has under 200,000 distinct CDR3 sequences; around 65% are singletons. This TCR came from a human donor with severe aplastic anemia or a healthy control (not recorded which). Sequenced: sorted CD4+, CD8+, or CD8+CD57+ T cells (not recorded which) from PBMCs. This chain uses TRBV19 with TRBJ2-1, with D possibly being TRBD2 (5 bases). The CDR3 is CASSVSRGGVNEQFF. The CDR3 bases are TGTGCCAGTAGTGTTAGCCGGGGTGGTGTGAATGAGCAGTTCTTC.